Given below is one T cell receptor beta chain in context. CDR3 length: 17 amino acids. Germline-derived CDR1 and CDR2 are SGHVS and FNYEAQ. The V end lost 1 base, the J end lost 7 bases, and 20 bases lay between the germline ends. Use of 60 Vbeta and 13 Jbeta primers characterized the PCR. Some clones are missing from TCRdb's copy, which holds only in-frame ones; the method was immunoSEQ multiplex PCR. The sample yields fewer than 200,000 clones, over 70% seen once. This specimen comes from a study of cytomegalovirus exposure and HLA in healthy donors. Sequencing input: PBMCs. The TCR originated in a woman aged 30 to 39 in good health and CMV-seronegative. The V gene is TRBV7-6, the J gene TRBJ1-5, with no clear D. The CDR3 loop reads CASSLEELRSKYQPQHF. The CDR3 nucleotides are TGTGCCAGCAGCTTAGAAGAACTTCGATCGAAGTACCAGCCCCAGCATTTT.